Described below is a single TCR beta chain sequence and its context. Clones were sequenced by immunoSEQ multiplex PCR, and TCRdb holds only the in-frame ones, with some missing. The repertoire holds 75,000 to 95,000 clones, under 95% seen once, with approximately 0.99% in the top ten. Germline CDR1 SGHTA, CDR2 FQGNSA. This CDR3 has 15 residues. After removal of 5 bases from V and 1 base from J, the junction contained 7 bases not matched to a gene. This sample is part of a study of T cell changes during pregnancy in multiple sclerosis. This sequence was found in a female donor with multiple sclerosis, enrolled in a pregnancy study. V gene TRBV7-2 combines with J gene TRBJ1-2; 7 bases map to TRBD1. This specimen consisted of peripheral blood, obtained before pregnancy. CDR3 sequence (DNA): TGTGCCAGCAGCCTGGGACAGATTGATAACTATGGCTACACCTTC. Translated: CASSLGQIDNYGYTF. The full variable domain, its missing parts supplied by reference TRBV7-2 and TRBJ1-2, is GAGVSQSPSNKVTEKGKDVELRCDPISGHTALYWYRQSLGQGLEFLIYFQGNSAPDKSGLPSDRFSAERTGGSVSTLTIQRTQQEDSAVYLCASSLGQIDNYGYTFGSGTRLTVV.